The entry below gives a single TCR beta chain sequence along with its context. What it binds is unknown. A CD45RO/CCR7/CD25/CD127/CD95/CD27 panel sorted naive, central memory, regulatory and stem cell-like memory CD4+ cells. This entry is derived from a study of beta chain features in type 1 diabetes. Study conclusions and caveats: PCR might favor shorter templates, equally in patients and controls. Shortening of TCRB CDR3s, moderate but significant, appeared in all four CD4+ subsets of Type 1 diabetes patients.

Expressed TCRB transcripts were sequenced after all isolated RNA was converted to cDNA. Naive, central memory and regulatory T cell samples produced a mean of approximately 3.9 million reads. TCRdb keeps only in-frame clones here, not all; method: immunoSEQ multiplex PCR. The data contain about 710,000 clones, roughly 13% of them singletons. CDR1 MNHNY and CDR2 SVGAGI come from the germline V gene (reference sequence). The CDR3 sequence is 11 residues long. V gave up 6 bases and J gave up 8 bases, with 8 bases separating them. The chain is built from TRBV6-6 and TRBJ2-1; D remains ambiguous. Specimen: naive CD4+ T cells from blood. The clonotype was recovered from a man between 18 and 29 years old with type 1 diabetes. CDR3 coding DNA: TGTGCCAGCAGGAGCTTGGATGAGCAGTTCTTC. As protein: CASRSLDEQFF.